Listed here are 19 T cell receptor beta chains from one sample, sequenced in a study of T cell repertoires in aging, cancer and after chemotherapy. Multiplex touch-down PCR with TRB-A/B primers amplified rearranged V-D-J TRB sequences. TCRdb itself ran the multiplex PCR reads through MiXCR, one entry per CDR3 protein. The table records about 2,900 distinct CDR3 sequences, 28% of them present only once. TCR beta rearrangements were amplified from peripheral blood genomic DNA. The sequencing sample was made of blood. The receptors originated from a human donor with a solid tumor.

With respect to this clonotype: One end of the junction varies from germline; a read error may be responsible. The chain couples TRBV18 to TRBJ1-4; 8 positions match TRBD1. Germline V gives CDR1 KGHSH, CDR2 LQKENI. The CDR3 has 15 residues. The CDR3 reads CASSPPGQENERLFF. Written as DNA, the CDR3 is TGTGCCAGCTCACCACCGGGACAGGAAAATGAAAGACTGTTTTTT.

V usage is TRBV12-3 or TRBV12-4 and J usage is TRBJ1-2, with TRBD1 matching over 10 bases. The CDR3 runs 14 residues. Trimming removed 4 bases from V and 10 bases from J; junction bases left unmatched: 9. As DNA, the CDR3 is TGTGCCAGCAGTTCCGACCCCGGGACAGGGGTCTACACCTTC. Residues: CASSSDPGTGVYTF.

V gene TRBV18 combines with J gene TRBJ2-3; D may match TRBD1 or TRBD2 (5 bases each). With 4 bases removed from V and 2 bases from J, the gap between germline ends came to 10 bases. The germline V gene encodes CDR1 KGHSH and CDR2 LQKENI. The CDR3 is 14 amino acids. The CDR3: CASSRGPDTDTQYF. CDR3 bases: TGTGCCAGCTCACGGGGACCGGACACAGATACGCAGTATTTT.

This clonotype is judged large. This chain connects TRBV29-1 to TRBJ1-1, with a weak D call TRBD1 (6 bases). The V gene's germline CDR1 is SQVTM and CDR2 ANQGSEA. The CDR3 spans 13 residues. The ends were cut back, 7 bases at V and 5 bases at J, with 17 bases in the middle. In DNA, the CDR3 is TGCAGCGCGGAACACAGCCAGGGGACTGAAGCTTTCTTT. Translation gives CSAEHSQGTEAFF. Variable domain in full (rest from reference TRBV29-1 and TRBJ1-1): SAVISQKPSRDICQRGTSLTIQCQVDSQVTMMFWYRQQPGQSLTLIATANQGSEATYESGFVIDKFPISRPNLTFSTLTVSNMSPEDSSIYLCSAEHSQGTEAFFGQGTRLTVV.

The chain is built from TRBV24-1 and TRBJ2-7; D remains unclear. The V end was cut by 7 bases, the J end by 2 bases, with 5 bases between. This CDR3 is built from 11 residues. Germline V lookup: CDR1 KGHDR, CDR2 SFDVKD. The CDR3 region is CATSNTYEQYF. The CDR3 nucleotides read TGTGCCACCAGCAATACCTACGAGCAGTACTTC.

Judged by abundance, this clonotype is large. The chain combines TRBV19 with TRBJ2-7, with D perhaps matching TRBD1 (6 bases). The germline gives CDR1 LNHDA, CDR2 SQIVND (reference sequence). This CDR3 region has 14 residues. The V end was cut by 4 bases, the J end by 5 bases, with 15 bases between. This CDR3 is CASSTRSGTNEQYF. The CDR3 DNA follows: TGTGCCAGTAGTACCCGGTCCGGGACAAACGAGCAGTACTTC.

In its sample, this clonotype ranks as medium-sized. The CDR3 loop reads CASSYSYRGDHEQYF. The CDR3 DNA reads as TGTGCCAGCAGTTACTCGTACAGGGGGGATCACGAGCAGTACTTC. The chain carries TRBV6-5 and TRBJ2-7; 8 nucleotides match TRBD1. This CDR3 comprises 15 residues. The germline V gene encodes CDR1 MNHEY and CDR2 SVGAGI. V lost 0 bases to trimming and J lost 5 bases; unmatched junction nucleotides: 6.

This clonotype qualifies as large. This CDR3 is CSVEDQGYGEQFF. CDR3 coding DNA: TGCAGCGTTGAAGATCAGGGGTACGGTGAGCAGTTCTTC. The chain uses TRBV29-1 and TRBJ2-1; the D gene is possibly TRBD1 (6 bases). The length of the CDR3 is 13 residues. With 0 bases removed from V and 9 bases from J, the gap between germline ends came to 12 bases. Germline loops: CDR1 SQVTM, CDR2 ANQGSEA.

V and J are TRBV6-6 and TRBJ1-5, with D uncertain. This CDR3 has 12 residues. Germline loops: CDR1 MNHNY, CDR2 SVGAGI (reference sequence). V was trimmed by 7 bases and J by 1 base, leaving 5 bases between them. CDR3 protein: CASTYSNQPQHF. As DNA, the CDR3 is TGTGCCAGCACGTACAGCAATCAGCCCCAGCATTTT.

This chain connects TRBV12-3 or TRBV12-4 to TRBJ2-3, with TRBD2 matching over 7 bases. The CDR3 length is 15 residues. V was clipped by 5 bases and J by 1 base; unmatched bases: 6. The CDR3 nucleotides read TGTGCCAGCAGTGTCCTAGCGGTCGGCACAGATACGCAGTATTTT. Translation: CASSVLAVGTDTQYF.

As to this clonotype: A much larger clone is a single base away; this may be a read error. The conserved phenylalanine or tryptophan normally closing the CDR3 is absent here, so this likely arose from a read error. The chain recombines TRBV27 with TRBJ1-6; perhaps TRBD1 as D (6 bases). V was cut by 10 bases and J by 9 bases, with 16 bases left in between. CDR1 is MNHEY and CDR2 is SMNVEV in the germline V gene (reference sequence). The CDR3 runs to 13 residues. The CDR3 region has the DNA TGTGCCACCCGGGGGGCCGGTGCTTCACCCCTCCACCTT. The encoded protein is CATRGAGASPLHL.

The V call is TRBV12-3 or TRBV12-4, the J call TRBJ1-5; no reliable D call. The CDR3 is made up of 13 amino acids. Trimming took off 5 bases at V and 7 bases at J, with 12 bases between the two ends. The CDR3 sequence: CASSEGSDQPQHF. The CDR3 DNA sequence: TGTGCCAGCAGTGAAGGGTCTGACCAGCCCCAGCATTTT.

Worth noting for this clonotype: This may arise from a read error, as a much more abundant clone is one base away. This rearrangement joins TRBV12-3 or TRBV12-4 to TRBJ2-7, with 8 bases lining up with TRBD1. This CDR3 spans 15 amino acids. This CDR3 is CASSDRAGGTYGQYF. The CDR3 region has the DNA TGTGCCAGCAGTGACAGGGCAGGGGGCACCTACGGGCAGTACTTC.

This chain links TRBV6-5 with TRBJ1-3; TRBD1 agrees at 7 bases. Germline loops: CDR1 MNHEY, CDR2 SVGAGI. V shed 2 bases, J shed 4 bases, and the junction held 11 bases outside the gene matches. The CDR3 sequence is 17 residues long. The CDR3: CASSYGRGPVEGNTIYF. The CDR3 DNA sequence: TGTGCCAGCAGTTACGGGAGGGGGCCCGTCGAGGGAAACACCATATATTTT.

In its sample, this clonotype is medium-sized. The chain links TRBV27 to TRBJ2-1, with 9 bases lining up with TRBD2. Germline-derived CDR1 and CDR2 are MNHEY and SMNVEV (reference sequence). J was trimmed by 12 bases and V by 6 bases; bases with no gene match: 6. This CDR3 is 12 amino acids long. The CDR3 sequence: CASRPVAGAQFF. The CDR3 nucleotides are TGTGCCAGCAGGCCGGTAGCGGGAGCGCAGTTCTTC.

The V and J genes are TRBV11-1 and TRBJ1-1; D unresolved. Trimming took 5 bases from V and 0 from J, leaving 7 bases between them. Germline CDR1 is SGHAT and CDR2 is FQDESV (reference sequence). The CDR3 spans 13 residues. The CDR3 sequence: CASSRNLNTEAFF. For the CDR3, the DNA is TGTGCCAGCAGCCGAAATTTGAACACTGAAGCTTTCTTT.

This chain uses TRBV5-1 with TRBJ2-4; D unresolved. Deletions cut 2 bases from V and 8 bases from J, with 5 bases between. CDR1 and CDR2 from the germline V gene are SGHRS and YFSETQ. CDR3 length: 11 amino acids. This CDR3 is CASSLGYIQYF. CDR3 nucleotides: TGCGCCAGCAGCTTAGGATACATTCAGTACTTC.

This clonotype was observed a few times. V gene TRBV12-3 or TRBV12-4 combines with J gene TRBJ1-1; the D gene is possibly TRBD1 (5 bases). The CDR3 is 15 amino acids. Trimming cost V 0 bases and J 0 bases, with 8 bases left between them. For the CDR3, the DNA is TGTGCCAGCAGTTTAGCGGGACTTATGAACACTGAAGCTTTCTTT. Its protein is CASSLAGLMNTEAFF.

This clonotype was found a few times. This chain connects TRBV5-6 to TRBJ1-3, with D possibly TRBD1 on 6 matching bases. Trimming removed 2 bases at V and 16 bases at J, with 13 bases between. CDR3 length: 11 amino acids. CDR1 SGHDT and CDR2 YYEEEE come from the germline V gene. The CDR3, as DNA: TGTGCCAGCAGCTTAGACAGGACGGAGTATTTT. This translates into CASSLDRTEYF.